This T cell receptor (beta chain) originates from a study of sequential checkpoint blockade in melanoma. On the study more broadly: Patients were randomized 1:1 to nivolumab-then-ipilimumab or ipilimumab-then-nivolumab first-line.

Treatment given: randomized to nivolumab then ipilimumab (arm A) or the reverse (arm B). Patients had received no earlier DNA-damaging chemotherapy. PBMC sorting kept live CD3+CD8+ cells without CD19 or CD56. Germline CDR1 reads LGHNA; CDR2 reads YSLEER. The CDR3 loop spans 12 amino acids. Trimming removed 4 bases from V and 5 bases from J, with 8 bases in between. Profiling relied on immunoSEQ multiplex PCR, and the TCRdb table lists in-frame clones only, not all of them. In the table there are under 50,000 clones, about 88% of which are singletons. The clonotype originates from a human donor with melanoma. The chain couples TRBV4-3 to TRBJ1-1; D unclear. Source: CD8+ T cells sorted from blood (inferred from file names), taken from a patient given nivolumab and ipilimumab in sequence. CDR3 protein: CASSPGNTEAFF. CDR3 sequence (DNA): TGCGCCAGCAGCCCGGGGAATACTGAAGCTTTCTTT.